This TCR beta chain was observed in a study of T cells after yellow fever vaccination. Points from the study as a whole: A minor fraction of clonotypes spanned both CD4 and CD8 compartments. At around 95% for CD4 and about 88% for CD8, most primary-vaccination clones showed up again after the booster.

Conversion of TCR transcripts into cDNA relied on 5'RACE template switching, which added a universal primer site and UMIs. TCRdb reprocessed the 5' RACE reads with MiXCR, giving one entry per CDR3 protein. The top ten hold about a sixth of the sample, which has approximately 300,000 distinct CDR3 sequences, 8.5% to 9% seen once. This clonotype has just a few counts. Antigen: not known. This CDR3 region has 15 residues. Germline V gene lookup returns CDR1 SEHNR and CDR2 FQNEAQ (reference sequence). Between the trimmed V and J ends, which lost 6 bases and 2 bases, there was a span of 15 bases. The chain employs TRBV7-9 and TRBJ2-3; a weak D match, TRBD2 (6 bases). This clonotype was sampled from a man aged 18 to 30 who received the YFV17D yellow fever vaccine. Sequencing was performed on PBMCs, taken on the day of the first yellow fever vaccination. CDR3 loop: CASSSRGIHTDTQYF. The DNA of the CDR3 is TGTGCCAGCAGTTCACGGGGGATTCACACAGATACGCAGTATTTT.